These 30 T cell receptor beta chains were sequenced from one sample in a study of response to subunit inactivated influenza vaccine. TCRdb called the RT-PCR reads again in MiXCR, with one record for every CDR3 protein. The table shows hundreds of thousands of distinct CDR3 sequences, with about 25% occurring only once. The specimen comprised CD4+ T cells sorted from PBMCs, sampled 5 to 6 days after vaccination. The receptors were gathered from a man aged 50 to 60 who received an inactivated influenza vaccine.

The rearrangement uses TRBV5-4 and TRBJ1-1; the match to TRBD1 covers 7 bases. This CDR3 contains 15 residues. Looked up from germline, CDR1 is SGHNT and CDR2 is YYREEE (reference sequence). J gave up 0 bases and V 4 bases, and 6 bases lay outside the gene matches. In nucleotides, the CDR3 is TGTGCCAGCAGCCCGGGACAGACCTTGAACACTGAAGCTTTCTTT. As protein: CASSPGQTLNTEAFF.

The chain couples TRBV3-1 to TRBJ1-1; maybe TRBD1 (6 bases). Trimming took 3 bases from V and 5 from J, leaving 16 bases between them. The CDR3 length is 15 residues. CDR1 is LGHDT and CDR2 is YNNKEL in the germline V gene (reference sequence). The DNA for the CDR3 is TGTGCCAGCAGCCAGGGGGAAACAGGGCGAACTGAAGCTTTCTTT. Amino acid sequence: CASSQGETGRTEAFF.

This chain connects TRBV29-1 to TRBJ2-5, with a weak D call TRBD2 (6 bases). The CDR3 extends over 14 amino acids. Between the trimmed V and J ends, which lost 7 bases and 5 bases, there was a span of 20 bases. The V gene's germline CDR1 is SQVTM and CDR2 ANQGSEA. The CDR3 nucleotides are TGCAGCGGTGGGGGGAGTAGTGGCGTTGAGACCCAGTACTTC. Residues: CSGGGSSGVETQYF. Variable domain in full (rest from reference TRBV29-1 and TRBJ2-5): SAVISQKPSRDICQRGTSLTIQCQVDSQVTMMFWYRQQPGQSLTLIATANQGSEATYESGFVIDKFPISRPNLTFSTLTVSNMSPEDSSIYLCSGGGSSGVETQYFGPGTRLLVL.

This clonotype was detected only a few times. The V gene is TRBV7-9, the J gene TRBJ2-5; 8 nucleotides match TRBD2. CDR1 and CDR2 from the germline V gene are SEHNR and FQNEAQ (reference sequence). V lost 5 bases, J lost 2 bases, and 4 bases stayed unmatched. The CDR3 consists of 14 residues. Here the CDR3 DNA reads TGTGCCAGCAGCATGGGACTAGAGCAAGAGACCCAGTACTTC. It encodes CASSMGLEQETQYF.

The rearrangement uses TRBV5-4 and TRBJ2-1; D uncertain. The CDR3 is 14 amino acids. CDR1 and CDR2 (germline): SGHNT, YYREEE (reference sequence). With 9 bases removed from V and 0 bases from J, the gap between germline ends came to 13 bases. CDR3 in amino acids: CAMGPENSYNEQFF. In DNA form, the CDR3 reads TGTGCCATGGGCCCGGAGAACTCCTACAATGAGCAGTTCTTC. The complete variable domain, with remaining parts taken from reference TRBV5-4 and TRBJ2-1, reads ETGVTQSPTHLIKTRGQQVTLRCSSQSGHNTVSWYQQALGQGPQFIFQYYREEENGRGNFPPRFSGLQFPNYSSELNVNALELDDSALYLCAMGPENSYNEQFFGPGTRLTVL.

This chain uses TRBV3-1 with TRBJ1-1, with a possible D match to TRBD1 (5 bases). The CDR3 spans 12 residues. V was trimmed by 8 bases and J by 8 bases, leaving 15 bases between them. CDR1 and CDR2 (germline): LGHDT, YNNKEL (reference sequence). CDR3 sequence (DNA): TGTGCCAGCCGGGGCACTCAACTCGAAGCTTTCTTT. Its translation is CASRGTQLEAFF. The full variable domain, its missing parts supplied by reference TRBV3-1 and TRBJ1-1, is DTAVSQTPKYLVTQMGNDKSIKCEQNLGHDTMYWYKQDSKKFLKIMFSYNNKELIINETVPNRFSPKSPDKAHLNLHINSLELGDSAVYFCASRGTQLEAFFGQGTRLTVV.

The rearrangement links TRBV6-1 to TRBJ2-5; 7 bases map to TRBD2. This CDR3 contains 13 residues. Germline CDR1 is MNHNS and CDR2 is SASEGT. V was pared by 7 bases and J by 4 bases, with 6 bases of the junction left unmatched. CDR3 DNA sequence: TGTGCCAGCACCAAAGCGGGGACAGAGACCCAGTACTTC. Protein: CASTKAGTETQYF.

This clonotype was found many times. V is TRBV12-3 or TRBV12-4 and J is TRBJ1-5; D unresolved. Trimming removed 4 bases from V and 3 bases from J, with 7 bases in between. CDR3 size: 13 residues. Written as DNA, the CDR3 is TGTGCCAGCAGTTCCCTCCCCAATCAGCCCCAGCATTTT. Protein: CASSSLPNQPQHF.

The chain links TRBV18 to TRBJ2-7, with D tentatively TRBD1 or TRBD2 (6 bases each). Trimming removed 3 bases at V and 6 bases at J, with 12 bases between. The CDR3 runs 13 residues. CDR1 and CDR2 from the germline V gene are KGHSH and LQKENI. This CDR3 reads CASSPQQGGEQYF. The CDR3 DNA reads as TGTGCCAGCTCACCTCAACAGGGAGGCGAGCAGTACTTC.

There are a few counts of this clonotype. This chain links TRBV12-3 or TRBV12-4 with TRBJ1-2; TRBD1 aligns across 8 bases. This CDR3 has 12 amino acids. V was pared by 5 bases and J by 8 bases, with 4 bases of the junction left unmatched. The CDR3 DNA follows: TGTGCCAGCAGTCCGGACAGGGACGGCTACACCTTC. Protein product: CASSPDRDGYTF.

CDR3 in DNA: TGTGCCAGCAGCCCAGGGGCTAGCGGGACGGGGAATGAGCAGTTCTTC. It codes for CASSPGASGTGNEQFF. The chain carries TRBV7-9 and TRBJ2-1; 9 bases are a match to TRBD2. V lost 5 bases and J lost 7; bases outside the gene matches: 12. Per the germline V gene, CDR1 is SEHNR and CDR2 is FQNEAQ (reference sequence). The CDR3 runs 16 residues.

This clonotype was counted between two and nine times. This chain links TRBV7-2 with TRBJ2-5; 9 bases fit TRBD1. Germline V gene lookup returns CDR1 SGHTA and CDR2 FQGNSA. The CDR3 covers 14 residues. V dropped 3 bases and J dropped 5; count of bases not matched to a gene: 4. The CDR3 reads CASSFRQGGETQYF. The CDR3 DNA reads as TGTGCCAGCAGCTTTCGACAGGGGGGTGAGACCCAGTACTTC.

The chain uses TRBV7-2 and TRBJ2-1; 8 bases agree with TRBD2. The CDR3 length is 16 residues. The germline CDR1 and CDR2 sequences are SGHTA and FQGNSA. With 2 bases clipped from V and 10 bases from J, the junction kept 13 bases outside the gene matches. The CDR3 coding sequence is TGTGCCAGCAGCTTAAATGCGGGGGGAGCCGCGGGGGAGCAGTTCTTC. It codes for CASSLNAGGAAGEQFF.

The chain employs TRBV15 and TRBJ2-3, with D maybe TRBD1 (5 bases). The CDR3 runs to 13 residues. Trimming took 1 base from V and 4 from J, leaving 6 bases between them. Looked up from germline, CDR1 is LNHNV and CDR2 is YYDKDF (reference sequence). The CDR3 reads CATSRGQSDTQYF. The CDR3 region has the DNA TGTGCCACCAGCAGAGGACAGTCAGATACGCAGTATTTT.

This clonotype has more than one count but fewer than ten. This chain links TRBV7-3 with TRBJ2-3; 13 bases line up with TRBD2. The CDR3 loop spans 17 amino acids. Germline trimming cut 5 bases from V and 2 bases from J; bases unmatched to any gene: 7. Germline CDR1 reads SGHTA; CDR2 reads FQGTGA. The CDR3 loop is CASSRKLAGGVTDTQYF. CDR3 sequence (DNA): TGTGCCAGCAGCCGAAAACTAGCGGGAGGGGTCACAGATACGCAGTATTTT.

This clonotype was counted between two and nine times. This CDR3 reads CASSYVNTEAFF. For the CDR3, the DNA is TGTGCCAGCAGCTATGTGAACACTGAAGCTTTCTTT. The chain is built from TRBV11-2 and TRBJ1-1, with D hard to call. The V end lost 4 bases, the J end lost 0 bases, and 3 bases lay between the germline ends. CDR1 is SGHAT and CDR2 is FQNNGV in the germline V gene. The CDR3 sequence is 12 residues long.

This clonotype has at least ten counts. This chain joins TRBV5-1 and TRBJ2-7, with 7 bases matching TRBD1. Germline V CDR1 and CDR2: SGHRS, YFSETQ. J gave up 4 bases and V 2 bases, and 9 bases lay outside the gene matches. The CDR3 length is 15 residues. The CDR3 reads CASSFLRDSMYEQYF. The CDR3 DNA reads as TGCGCCAGCAGCTTTCTCCGGGACAGTATGTACGAGCAGTACTTC.

The chain couples TRBV4-3 to TRBJ2-2; unclear D gene. The CDR3 has 15 amino acids. V was clipped by 0 bases and J by 1 base, with 6 bases between them. From germline, CDR1 is LGHNA and CDR2 YSLEER. CDR3 nucleotide sequence: TGCGCCAGCAGCCAAGACGCTCTGAACACCGGGGAGCTGTTTTTT. Protein: CASSQDALNTGELFF.

The J gene is TRBJ1-1, the V gene TRBV4-3; 9 positions agree with TRBD1. Germline trimming cut 0 bases from V and 2 bases from J; bases unmatched to any gene: 7. The length of the CDR3 is 17 residues. Germline-derived CDR1 and CDR2 are LGHNA and YSLEER. The CDR3, as DNA: TGCGCCAGCAGCCAAGATCCAAGGACAGGGGCAAACACTGAAGCTTTCTTT. Translated, it gives CASSQDPRTGANTEAFF.

The V gene is TRBV5-4, the J gene TRBJ2-2, with D tentatively TRBD2 (6 bases). The V and J ends lost 2 bases and 5 bases respectively, with 13 bases between them. The CDR3 is 15 residues long. CDR1 and CDR2 (germline): SGHNT, YYREEE (reference sequence). CDR3 sequence: CASSFVTSLTGELFF. The CDR3 nucleotides are TGTGCCAGCAGCTTCGTAACTAGCTTGACCGGGGAGCTGTTTTTT.

This clonotype was seen a few times. This chain connects TRBV7-2 to TRBJ2-7; TRBD1 matches 8 bases. This CDR3 is built from 15 residues. V lost 3 bases to trimming and J lost 3 bases; unmatched junction nucleotides: 7. Germline CDR1 is SGHTA and CDR2 is FQGNSA. The CDR3 protein is CASSFDRGTLYEQYF. The CDR3 DNA is TGTGCCAGCAGCTTCGACAGGGGAACGCTCTACGAGCAGTACTTC.

The J gene is TRBJ2-1, the V gene TRBV25-1; D is unresolved. Trimming removed 0 bases from V and 5 bases from J, with 11 bases in between. Germline CDR1 and CDR2: MGHDK and SYGVNS. The CDR3 is 15 residues long. In DNA form, the CDR3 reads TGTGCCAGCAGTGAATATCTTAAGCGAGACAATGAGCAGTTCTTC. As protein: CASSEYLKRDNEQFF. Full variable domain (rest looked up from reference TRBV25-1 and TRBJ2-1): EADIYQTPRYLVIGTGKKITLECSQTMGHDKMYWYQQDPGMELHLIHYSYGVNSTEKGDLSSESTVSRIRTEHFPLTLESARPSHTSQYLCASSEYLKRDNEQFFGPGTRLTVL.

The chain carries TRBV19 and TRBJ2-1; 14 bases map to TRBD2. Germline V gene data show CDR1 as LNHDA and CDR2 as SQIVND (reference sequence). The CDR3 totals 15 residues. V lost 4 bases and J lost 9; bases outside the gene matches: 5. The CDR3 protein is CASSTGTSGRAEQFF. The CDR3 region has the DNA TGTGCCAGTAGTACAGGGACTAGCGGGAGAGCTGAGCAGTTCTTC.

The rearrangement joins TRBV28 to TRBJ2-7; 7 positions match TRBD1. The CDR3 length is 14 residues. Germline V gene sequence: CDR1 MDHEN, CDR2 SYDVKM. V dropped 5 bases and J dropped 5; count of bases not matched to a gene: 9. The CDR3 sequence is CASSPTGSDHEQYF. The CDR3 DNA is TGTGCCAGCAGTCCGACAGGGAGCGACCACGAGCAGTACTTC.

The chain joins TRBV20-1 to TRBJ2-3; possibly TRBD2 for D (6 bases). In germline, CDR1 is DFQATT, CDR2 SNEGSKA (reference sequence). V lost 3 bases and J 6 bases, leaving 13 bases between the germline ends. This CDR3 spans 13 amino acids. CDR3 residues: CSASGPRGDTQYF. Here the CDR3 DNA reads TGCAGTGCTAGCGGTCCCCGGGGGGATACGCAGTATTTT.

The genes are TRBV7-2 and TRBJ1-1; D gene ambiguous. The V end lost 3 bases, the J end lost 7 bases, and 12 bases lay between the germline ends. Germline V lookup: CDR1 SGHTA, CDR2 FQGNSA. The CDR3 has 13 amino acids. The CDR3 DNA is TGTGCCAGCAGCTTGGCTTCGGAGGGTGAAGCTTTCTTT. Translated: CASSLASEGEAFF.

The chain links TRBV18 to TRBJ2-6; D is perhaps TRBD1 or TRBD2 (5 bases each). V lost 1 base to trimming and J lost 0 bases, with 22 bases between them. The CDR3 spans 21 residues. Germline V gives CDR1 KGHSH, CDR2 LQKENI. CDR3 coding DNA: TGTGCCAGCTCACCACGAGTTCCAGGGACCGCTCACCTCTCTGGGGCCAACGTCCTGACTTTC. Its protein is CASSPRVPGTAHLSGANVLTF.

The gene calls are TRBV4-3 and TRBJ1-2, with 8 bases aligning to TRBD1. This CDR3 is 16 amino acids long. Trimming took 7 bases from V and 4 from J; bases not matched to a gene: 14. The germline CDR1 and CDR2 sequences are LGHNA and YSLEER. The CDR3 spells CASTKEHAGGFYGYTF. The DNA for the CDR3 is TGCGCCAGCACCAAAGAGCACGCAGGGGGCTTCTATGGCTACACCTTC.

The sample holds a few counts of this clonotype. This chain joins TRBV20-1 and TRBJ2-1; 11 nucleotides match TRBD2. The germline CDR1 and CDR2 sequences are DFQATT and SNEGSKA (reference sequence). The CDR3 has 14 amino acids. The V gene end was trimmed by 2 bases and the J gene end by 4 bases; junction bases not matched to a gene: 1. CDR3 residues: CSARSSGGYNEQFF. The CDR3 DNA reads TGCAGTGCTAGATCTAGCGGGGGGTACAATGAGCAGTTCTTC.

This clonotype was picked up a small number of times. The chain is built from TRBV20-1 and TRBJ2-2; TRBD2 agrees at 7 bases. Germline lookup yields CDR1 DFQATT and CDR2 SNEGSKA (reference sequence). CDR3 size: 14 residues. V lost 1 base, J lost 6 bases, and 5 bases stayed unmatched. In nucleotides, the CDR3 is TGCAGTGCTAGAGCCGAGGGACTATCCGGGGAGCTGTTTTTT. It translates to CSARAEGLSGELFF.